This record covers a single TCR beta chain. This record belongs to a study of blood T cell repertoires in COVID-19. Study-level background: Some COVID-19 samples were acute and others convalescent; all came from the United States, Italy and Spain.

Original processing notes: Reference gene primer amplification gave nucleated cell count estimates. Sequenced by immunoSEQ multiplex PCR; TCRdb stores in-frame clones only, minus some. That table supplies the V and J calls and clone size; D and trimming were determined from the DNA. The sample shows about 160,000 clones, over 80% of them seen only once. The sequencing sample was made of peripheral blood. The clonotype was recovered from a woman aged 60 to 75 with acute or convalescent COVID-19.

The DNA of the CDR3 is TGTGCCACTACCGACCAGGGGTGGCATCAGCCCCAGCATTTT. Translation gives CATTDQGWHQPQHF. The chain has TRBV24-1 and TRBJ1-5; D is perhaps TRBD1 (6 bases). The CDR3 spans 14 residues. With 10 bases removed from V and 5 bases from J, the gap between germline ends came to 17 bases. Germline CDR1 reads KGHDR; CDR2 reads SFDVKD.